Listed below are T cell receptor beta chains from one sample, sequenced in a study of blood T cell repertoires in COVID-19. This table comes from immunoSEQ multiplex PCR, and its TCRdb copy is limited to in-frame clones, with some not included. The table lists more than 75,000 clones, approximately 89% of them singletons, with about 2% in the top ten. The sequenced sample consisted of peripheral blood. Source of these receptors: a man aged 50-60 years with acute or convalescent COVID-19. Both conserved end residues are part of each CDR3. The order of the fields is V gene, J gene, D gene, clone size, CDR3 protein, CDR3 DNA. A D gene is named only where the DNA matches it firmly. Not all rows give a size; the values are once, few, many and, for expanded clones, a class.

TRBV7-9	TRBJ1-6	.	.	CASTQVGLPYNSPLHF	TGTGCCAGCACCCAAGTTGGGCTACCATATAATTCACCCCTCCACTTT
TRBV6-1	TRBJ2-7	TRBD2	.	CASSEASGGTPPYEQYF	TGTGCCAGCAGTGAAGCCAGCGGGGGGACCCCGCCCTACGAGCAGTACTTC
TRBV27	TRBJ2-2	.	.	CASSPYHPDGTGELFF	TGTGCCAGCAGTCCCTACCATCCAGACGGGACCGGGGAGCTGTTTTTT
TRBV29-1	TRBJ2-1	TRBD2	.	CSVGGGASYNEQFF	TGCAGCGTCGGCGGGGGGGCTTCCTACAATGAGCAGTTCTTC
TRBV21-1	TRBJ2-2	.	.	CASFCTLAGELFF	TGTGCCAGCTTCTGCACTCTCGCCGGGGAGCTGTTTTTT
TRBV5-1	TRBJ1-2	TRBD1	.	CASSPDRGDGYTF	TGCGCCAGCAGCCCAGACAGGGGCGATGGCTACACCTTC
TRBV5-6	TRBJ1-3	.	once	CASSLGGTGNTIYF	TGTGCCAGCAGCTTGGGAGGGACTGGAAACACCATATATTTT
TRBV19	TRBJ2-3	TRBD2	.	CASSSRLAGADTQYF	TGTGCCAGTAGTTCCAGACTAGCGGGTGCAGATACGCAGTATTTT
TRBV27	TRBJ1-2	.	.	CASSPHRELNYGYTF	TGTGCCAGCAGCCCTCACAGGGAGCTTAACTATGGCTACACCTTC
TRBV18	TRBJ2-1	TRBD1	.	CASSPAQGAYNEQFF	TGTGCCAGCTCACCAGCGCAGGGGGCATACAATGAGCAGTTCTTC
TRBV19	TRBJ1-1	.	.	CASSRSLNTEAFF	TGTGCCAGTAGTCGTTCCTTGAACACTGAAGCTTTCTTT
TRBV28	TRBJ2-3	.	.	CASRSADTQYF	TGTGCCAGCCGGTCCGCAGATACGCAGTATTTT
TRBV6-4	TRBJ1-5	.	.	CASSETHQAWQPQHF	TGTGCCAGCAGTGAAACCCACCAGGCTTGGCAGCCCCAGCATTTT
TRBV5-1	TRBJ2-1	TRBD1	few	CASSPGTGRNEQFF	TGCGCCAGCAGCCCCGGGACAGGTCGCAATGAGCAGTTCTTC
TRBV5-4	TRBJ2-5	.	.	CASSFSSQGETQYF	TGTGCCAGCAGCTTTAGCTCGCAGGGGGAGACCCAGTACTTC
TRBV7-9	TRBJ2-1	.	.	CASSLAGGARNEQFF	TGTGCCAGCAGCTTGGCTGGTGGGGCGCGGAATGAGCAGTTCTTC
TRBV12-3/TRBV12-4	TRBJ1-5	.	.	CASKGDSNQPQHF	TGTGCCAGCAAGGGGGATAGCAATCAGCCCCAGCATTTT
TRBV9	TRBJ1-2	TRBD1	.	CASSVSPDRVGGYTF	TGTGCCAGCAGCGTGTCCCCGGACAGGGTGGGGGGCTACACCTTC
TRBV6-5	TRBJ1-1	.	.	CASSYTRPSYTEAFF	TGTGCCAGCAGTTACACGCGGCCGTCTTACACTGAAGCTTTCTTT
TRBV3-1/TRBV3-2	TRBJ1-6	.	few	CASSRRETAGGPLHF	TGTGCCAGCAGCCGTCGCGAGACAGCGGGTGGCCCCCTCCACTTT
TRBV5-3	TRBJ1-2	TRBD1	once	CARSFMADRVTYGYTF	TGTGCCAGAAGCTTCATGGCCGACAGGGTCACCTATGGCTACACCTTC
TRBV7-9	TRBJ2-5	TRBD2	few	CASSWGGRMETQYF	TGTGCCAGCAGCTGGGGCGGGAGGATGGAGACCCAGTACTTC
TRBV30	TRBJ2-5	TRBD2	.	CAWRLAGGPGTQYF	TGTGCCTGGCGACTAGCGGGGGGGCCTGGGACCCAGTACTTC
TRBV10-3	TRBJ1-4	TRBD1	once	CATRDRENEKLFF	TGTGCCACCCGGGACAGGGAAAATGAAAAACTGTTTTTT
TRBV27	TRBJ2-1	TRBD2	.	CASSLFSGREGNEQFF	TGTGCCAGCAGTTTATTTAGCGGGAGGGAGGGGAATGAGCAGTTCTTC
TRBV19	TRBJ1-5	TRBD1	.	CASSPGRGRESNQPQHF	TGTGCCAGTAGTCCCGGCAGGGGGCGAGAGAGCAATCAGCCCCAGCATTTT
TRBV5-6	TRBJ1-6	.	.	CASSLDGRAGQGSPLHF	TGTGCCAGCAGCTTGGATGGTCGCGCAGGGCAGGGTTCACCCCTCCACTTT
TRBV5-6	TRBJ1-2	.	.	CASSLFTNNGYTF	TGTGCCAGCAGCTTGTTCACAAATAATGGCTACACCTTC
TRBV2	TRBJ1-1	.	once	CASSEWTVSEAFF	TGTGCCAGCAGTGAGTGGACAGTGTCTGAAGCTTTCTTT
TRBV12-3/TRBV12-4	TRBJ1-1	.	.	CASSFSGNTEAFF	TGTGCCAGCAGTTTCAGTGGGAACACTGAAGCTTTCTTT
TRBV7-8	TRBJ2-6	.	few	CASSLDRTGANVLTF	TGTGCCAGCAGCTTAGACAGGACTGGGGCCAACGTCCTGACTTTC
TRBV12-3/TRBV12-4	TRBJ1-6	TRBD1	.	CASRRQGNSPLHF	TGTGCCAGCAGGCGACAGGGAAATTCACCCCTCCACTTT
TRBV4-3	TRBJ1-2	.	once	CASSQDRGDSGTF	TGCGCCAGCAGCCAAGATCGGGGGGACTCCGGAACCTTC
TRBV5-1	TRBJ2-2	TRBD1	.	CASSSLQGASGELFF	TGCGCCAGCAGTTCGTTGCAGGGGGCTAGCGGGGAGCTGTTTTTT
TRBV18	TRBJ2-1	TRBD2	.	CASSPLGGTYNEQFF	TGTGCCAGCTCACCATTGGGGGGGACCTACAATGAGCAGTTCTTC
TRBV7-3	TRBJ2-2	.	.	CASSLKGPTNTGELFF	TGTGCCAGCAGCTTAAAGGGGCCGACGAACACCGGGGAGCTGTTTTTT
TRBV7-6	TRBJ2-7	TRBD2	.	CAGLAGEPSYEQYF	TGTGCCGGACTAGCGGGTGAACCCTCCTACGAGCAGTACTTC
TRBV5-1	TRBJ1-4	.	once	CASTGDFEKLFF	TGCGCCAGCACCGGGGACTTTGAAAAACTGTTTTTT
TRBV4-1	TRBJ2-7	TRBD2	once	CASSQGGSSRGGEQYF	TGCGCCAGCAGCCAAGGAGGTTCTAGCCGGGGGGGCGAGCAGTACTTC
TRBV6-5	TRBJ2-3	.	.	CASRPAGDLTDTQYF	TGTGCCAGCAGACCAGCAGGGGATCTCACAGATACGCAGTATTTT
TRBV18	TRBJ1-4	.	once	CASSYRAAENEKLFF	TGTGCCAGCTCATACCGTGCGGCAGAGAATGAAAAACTGTTTTTT
TRBV10-3	TRBJ1-2	.	.	CAIRTFLAGEQAGSGYTF	TGTGCCATCAGGACCTTCTTGGCAGGTGAACAAGCTGGGAGTGGCTACACCTTC
TRBV6-5	TRBJ2-7	TRBD1	.	CASSTRQGRSEQYF	TGTGCCAGCAGTACGCGACAGGGTAGGAGCGAGCAGTACTTC
TRBV11-2	TRBJ1-3	.	.	CASSFPVSGNTIYF	TGTGCCAGCAGCTTCCCGGTCTCTGGAAACACCATATATTTT
TRBV4-1	TRBJ1-1	.	.	CASSRGQGSRSGAFF	TGCGCCAGCAGCCGGGGGCAGGGGTCCCGCTCTGGAGCTTTCTTT